The sequence of this T cell receptor beta chain was determined in a study of blood T cell repertoires in COVID-19. On the study more broadly: The origin of the acute and convalescent COVID-19 samples was the United States, Italy and Spain. T cells, B-cell-depleted T cells, or PBMCs supplied cDNA or gDNA.

V lost 1 base and J lost 2; bases outside the gene matches: 5. CDR1 is KGHSH and CDR2 is LQKENI in the germline V gene. The CDR3 covers 16 residues. Per the authors' pipeline: Reference gene primer amplification gave nucleated cell count estimates. Data came from immunoSEQ multiplex PCR; TCRdb stores just in-frame clones and leaves some out. V and J calls and clone size follow that table, whereas D and trimming were derived from the DNA. The sample consists of 90,000 to 130,000 clones, around 83% of them appearing once. The chain combines TRBV18 with TRBJ2-1; 7 bases line up with TRBD2. The receptor was isolated from a man aged 40-55 years with acute or convalescent COVID-19. Sequencing was performed on peripheral blood. CDR3 residues: CASSPQGEGTYNEQFF. The CDR3 nucleotides read TGTGCCAGCTCACCACAAGGGGAGGGGACCTACAATGAGCAGTTCTTC.